This TCR beta chain was identified during a study of PD-L1 blockade in urothelial cancer. About the study: The number of prior chemotherapy regimens per patient was 0 to 3. Analysis of the blood was performed 3 weeks (second dose) and 6 weeks after treatment start. T cells numbered a median of around 140,000 in the blood samples.

Germline CDR1 and CDR2: LGHNA and YNFKEQ. Germline trimming cut 1 base from V and 4 bases from J; bases unmatched to any gene: 11. The CDR3 totals 19 residues. Documented time point: pretreatment peripheral blood. The protocol was immunoSEQ multiplex PCR, while the TCRdb copy is restricted to in-frame clones and leaves out a portion. The table shows tens of thousands of clones, with approximately 85% occurring only once. The TCR comes from a man in his 60s with urothelial cancer. The specimen comprised PBMCs, sampled around atezolizumab (anti-PD-L1) treatment. The rearrangement links TRBV4-2 to TRBJ2-3; 13 bases match TRBD2. The CDR3 loop reads CASSQGARLAGGISDTQYF. In DNA form, the CDR3 reads TGTGCCAGCAGCCAAGGGGCGAGACTAGCGGGGGGAATTTCAGATACGCAGTATTTT.